These 9 T cell receptor beta chains share one sample of origin, sequenced in a study of shared clonotypes between healthy human individuals. Terminally differentiated effector memory CD45RA+ cells were left out of the naive CD8 fraction, which was CD45RO-negative and positively selected for CCR7. Repertoires were generated with immunoSEQ multiplex PCR, while TCRdb's copy carries only in-frame clones and drops some. The table shows about 590,000 clones, with about 95% occurring only once. The sequenced sample was naive CD8+ T cells sorted from blood. The receptor source for this set is a woman in her 30s in good health.

Points on this clone: Other nucleotide sequences in the sample specify the same CDR3. This chain connects TRBV9 to TRBJ2-7; 11 positions agree with TRBD2. V was pared by 0 bases and J by 3 bases, with 2 bases of the junction left unmatched. CDR1 is SGDLS, CDR2 YYNGEE, per germline. The CDR3 covers 15 residues. CDR3 amino acids: CASSVAGTSGYEQYF. For the CDR3, the DNA is TGTGCCAGCAGCGTAGCTGGGACTAGCGGCTACGAGCAGTACTTC.

To note about this clone: Being one base from a much bigger clone, this may be a read error. Other DNA sequences in the sample encode the same CDR3. CDR3 in amino acids: CASSASYEQYF. The CDR3 coding sequence is TGTGCCAGCAGTGCCTCCTACGAGCAGTACTTC. The chain combines TRBV2 with TRBJ2-7, with D uncertain. This CDR3 is built from 11 residues. V lost 4 bases and J 0 bases, leaving 1 base between the germline ends. Germline V CDR1 and CDR2: SNHLY, FYNNEI.

The rearrangement joins TRBV6-1 to TRBJ2-5; TRBD1 matches at 9 bases. Germline CDR1 and CDR2: MNHNS and SASEGT. V shed 3 bases, J shed 4 bases, and the junction held 6 bases outside the gene matches. The CDR3 length is 15 residues. The CDR3 DNA follows: TGTGCCAGCAGTGAGGGACAGGGTCTGGGAGAGACCCAGTACTTC. Amino acid sequence: CASSEGQGLGETQYF.

The chain combines TRBV7-9 with TRBJ1-1; TRBD1 matches 7 bases. CDR3 length: 15 amino acids. Germline CDR1 is SEHNR and CDR2 is FQNEAQ (reference sequence). V lost 3 bases, J lost 6 bases, and 10 bases stayed unmatched. DNA of the CDR3: TGTGCCAGCAGCTTTTTAATGAGGGGGCAGGCTGAAGCTTTCTTT. Its protein is CASSFLMRGQAEAFF.

This chain links TRBV28 with TRBJ2-2; 9 bases are a match to TRBD1. Trimming cost V 6 bases and J 6 bases; bases outside gene matches: 11. Germline CDR1 MDHEN, CDR2 SYDVKM. This CDR3 comprises 16 residues. The CDR3 DNA is TGTGCCAGCAGAGACCCGGGGGACAGGGCCCCCGGGGAGCTGTTTTTT. Its translation: CASRDPGDRAPGELFF.

This clone was seen only once. This chain links TRBV5-6 with TRBJ2-7; TRBD1 matches at 7 bases. Germline lookup yields CDR1 SGHDT and CDR2 YYEEEE. V trimming: 0 bases; J trimming: 5 bases; junction bases outside the gene matches: 5. This CDR3 has 14 residues. CDR3 region: CASSLETGLNEQYF. For the CDR3, the DNA is TGTGCCAGCAGCTTGGAGACAGGGTTGAACGAGCAGTACTTC. The whole variable domain, filled in from reference TRBV5-6 and TRBJ2-7, reads DAGVTQSPTHLIKTRGQQVTLRCSPKSGHDTVSWYQQALGQGPQFIFQYYEEEERQRGNFPDRFSGHQFPNYSSELNVNALLLGDSALYLCASSLETGLNEQYFGPGTRLTVT.

The chain uses TRBV27 and TRBJ2-7, with D perhaps assigned TRBD1 or TRBD2 (6 bases each). Per germline, CDR1 MNHEY and CDR2 SMNVEV (reference sequence). V lost 6 bases and J 6 bases, leaving 21 bases between the germline ends. CDR3 length equals 15 residues. The CDR3 reads CASSDGGGLSREQYF. The CDR3 nucleotides read TGTGCCAGCAGCGACGGGGGCGGACTAAGCCGCGAGCAGTACTTC.

The genes are TRBV15 and TRBJ2-7; 8 bases align to TRBD2. V was pared by 5 bases and J by 4 bases, with 10 bases of the junction left unmatched. The CDR3 consists of 15 residues. Germline V gene lookup returns CDR1 LNHNV and CDR2 YYDKDF (reference sequence). The CDR3 region is CATSAGGEGRYEQYF. DNA of the CDR3: TGTGCCACCAGCGCCGGGGGGGAGGGCCGGTACGAGCAGTACTTC. Full variable domain (missing parts from reference TRBV15 and TRBJ2-7): DAMVIQNPRYQVTQFGKPVTLSCSQTLNHNVMYWYQQKSSQAPKLLFHYYDKDFNNEADTPDNFQSRRPNTSFCFLDIRSPGLGDTAMYLCATSAGGEGRYEQYFGPGTRLTVT.

The chain joins TRBV18 to TRBJ2-5; TRBD1 or TRBD2 may be the D gene (6 bases each). V was shortened by 0 bases and J by 3 bases, with 14 bases between the two germline ends. The germline CDR1 and CDR2 sequences are KGHSH and LQKENI. CDR3 length equals 16 residues. The CDR3 region is CASSPPPGEEKETQYF. Here the CDR3 DNA reads TGTGCCAGCTCACCACCCCCAGGGGAGGAAAAAGAGACCCAGTACTTC.